Below are 20 T cell receptor beta chains sequenced from a single sample in a study of T cell responses to AZD1222 COVID-19 vaccine (dated by TCRdb to the early 2020s). Libraries came from the immunoSEQ multiplex PCR assay. TCRdb limited this immuneACCESS table to in-frame rearrangements with V and J called. A share of clones is missing; checked studies link under half to unresolved V genes, and the rest is unexplained. This sample comprises 150,000 to 200,000 clones, about 89% of them detected only once. About 1.5% of the sample comes from the top ten. The sample's time point, from its label and the paper: baseline before first vaccination. This specimen was peripheral blood, taken on day 0 of AZD1222 vaccination. The receptors stem from an adult in good health.

The rearrangement uses TRBV3-1 (or the pseudogene TRBV3-2) and TRBJ1-4, with 7 positions matching TRBD1. Germline V gene lookup returns CDR1 LGHDT and CDR2 YNNKEL (reference sequence). V was pared by 2 bases and J by 3 bases, with 3 bases of the junction left unmatched. There are 15 residues in the CDR3. The CDR3 spells CASSQNRGSNEKLFF. The CDR3 DNA follows: TGTGCCAGCAGCCAAAACAGGGGTTCTAATGAAAAACTGTTTTTT.

V and J are TRBV6-5 and TRBJ2-5; D gene uncertain. The CDR3 contains 13 residues. The V gene's germline CDR1 is MNHEY and CDR2 SVGAGI. V lost 6 bases, J lost 4 bases, and 12 bases lay in between. The CDR3 loop reads CASRVTRSETQYF. In nucleotides, the CDR3 is TGTGCCAGCAGAGTGACACGGTCAGAGACCCAGTACTTC.

The DNA of the CDR3 is TGCGCCAGCAGGCCAGGGGACTATAATTCACCCCTCCACTTT. The encoded protein is CASRPGDYNSPLHF. This rearrangement joins TRBV5-1 to TRBJ1-6, with D possibly being TRBD1 (6 bases). The CDR3 consists of 14 residues. The V end lost 5 bases, the J end lost 3 bases, and 9 bases lay between the germline ends. CDR1 is SGHRS, CDR2 YFSETQ, per germline.

J is TRBJ2-1 and V is TRBV10-3; D is ambiguous. With 7 bases removed from V and 6 bases from J, the gap between germline ends came to 13 bases. CDR1 and CDR2 from the germline V gene are ENHRY and SYGVKD. The CDR3 has 13 amino acids. The CDR3 DNA sequence: TGTGCCATCAAAATAAGCGATCCCAATGAGCAGTTCTTC. Its protein is CAIKISDPNEQFF.

The rearrangement joins TRBV28 to TRBJ1-1; TRBD1 matches at 9 bases. Losses at the gene ends were 3 bases for V and 4 bases for J; bases not matched to a gene: 6. The V gene's germline CDR1 is MDHEN and CDR2 SYDVKM. The CDR3 covers 15 residues. The CDR3 DNA reads TGTGCCAGCAGTTTCCCCGGACAGGGGCGCACTGAAGCTTTCTTT. It yields the protein CASSFPGQGRTEAFF.

This clone was recorded only once. The chain joins TRBV30 to TRBJ1-3; D remains unclear. Germline CDR1 is GTSNPN and CDR2 is SVGIG (reference sequence). The CDR3 has 13 amino acids. V was cut by 0 bases and J by 0 bases, with 3 bases left in between. The DNA of the CDR3 is TGTGCCTGGAGTGTAAGCTCTGGAAACACCATATATTTT. Protein sequence: CAWSVSSGNTIYF. Full variable domain (rest looked up from reference TRBV30 and TRBJ1-3): SQTIHQWPATLVQPVGSPLSLECTVEGTSNPNLYWYRQAAGRGLQLLFYSVGIGQISSEVPQNLSASRPQDRQFILSSKKLLLSDSGFYLCAWSVSSGNTIYFGEGSWLTVV.

V usage is TRBV6-5 and J usage is TRBJ1-5; D perhaps matches TRBD1 (5 bases). In germline, CDR1 is MNHEY, CDR2 SVGAGI. V was shortened by 6 bases and J by 5 bases, with 14 bases between the two germline ends. The CDR3 contains 14 residues. Here the CDR3 DNA reads TGTGCCAGCAGCAACCGGGACCAATATCAGCCCCAGCATTTT. This sequence encodes CASSNRDQYQPQHF.

This clone appeared once. The V call is TRBV7-2, the J call TRBJ1-3; tentative D call: TRBD1 (5 bases). The CDR3 length is 12 residues. CDR1 and CDR2 from the germline V gene are SGHTA and FQGNSA. With 5 bases removed from V and 3 bases from J, the gap between germline ends came to 5 bases. This CDR3 reads CASSDSGNTIYF. CDR3 in DNA: TGTGCCAGCAGCGACAGTGGAAACACCATATATTTT.

The CDR3 loop reads CAWGGGGWDNEQFF. The CDR3 DNA is TGTGCCTGGGGGGGCGGCGGATGGGACAATGAGCAGTTCTTC. The chain couples TRBV30 to TRBJ2-1; D is possibly TRBD1 (6 bases). Germline-derived CDR1 and CDR2 are GTSNPN and SVGIG (reference sequence). The V end lost 5 bases, the J end lost 5 bases, and 16 bases lay between the germline ends. The CDR3 is 14 amino acids.

V is TRBV7-2 and J is TRBJ1-3, with 7 bases lining up with TRBD1. Germline lookup yields CDR1 SGHTA and CDR2 FQGNSA. Losses at the gene ends were 4 bases for V and 0 bases for J; bases not matched to a gene: 0. The CDR3 extends over 14 amino acids. Here the CDR3 DNA reads TGTGCCAGCAGCTGGGACAGCTCTGGAAACACCATATATTTT. The encoded protein is CASSWDSSGNTIYF.

Worth noting for this clone: The identical CDR3 is also encoded by other nucleotide sequences in the sample. V gene TRBV15 combines with J gene TRBJ1-5; D gene ambiguous. Trimming left V 3 bases short and J 2 bases short, with 5 bases between. The CDR3 length is 13 residues. The germline V gene has CDR1 LNHNV and CDR2 YYDKDF (reference sequence). This chain's CDR3 is CATSSERNQPQHF. CDR3 in DNA: TGTGCCACCAGCAGCGAACGCAATCAGCCCCAGCATTTT.

This chain joins TRBV4-3 and TRBJ2-1; D is uncertain. CDR1 is LGHNA and CDR2 is YSLEER in the germline V gene. The CDR3 covers 17 residues. Trimming left V 1 base short and J 2 bases short, with 15 bases between. The CDR3 protein is CASSQGLRRLTYNEQFF. The DNA of the CDR3 is TGCGCCAGCAGCCAAGGGTTGCGTCGACTTACCTACAATGAGCAGTTCTTC.

The rearrangement links TRBV27 to TRBJ1-5, with D maybe TRBD1 (6 bases). V shed 8 bases and J shed 6 bases, with 14 bases lying between them. This CDR3 has 13 residues. The germline V gene has CDR1 MNHEY and CDR2 SMNVEV (reference sequence). This chain's CDR3 is CASGLSGVQPQHF. In DNA, the CDR3 is TGTGCCAGCGGATTGTCAGGGGTTCAGCCCCAGCATTTT.

V and J are TRBV7-8 and TRBJ2-5; TRBD1 aligns across 9 bases. Trimming cost V 4 bases and J 4 bases; bases outside gene matches: 4. CDR1 and CDR2 (germline): SGHVS, FQNEAQ. The CDR3 totals 14 residues. The chain's CDR3 is CASSYRTGAETQYF. CDR3 sequence (DNA): TGTGCCAGCAGCTATAGGACAGGGGCAGAGACCCAGTACTTC.

This chain joins TRBV7-8 and TRBJ2-1, with D perhaps matching TRBD2 (5 bases). Trimming took off 5 bases at V and 6 bases at J, with 14 bases between the two ends. Germline CDR1 SGHVS, CDR2 FQNEAQ. The CDR3 spans 14 residues. The DNA for the CDR3 is TGTGCCAGCAGCCCCCCGGCCGGGGTCAATGAGCAGTTCTTC. Amino acid sequence: CASSPPAGVNEQFF.

CDR3 region: CASWGMRGGHETQYF. The CDR3 nucleotides read TGTGCCTCCTGGGGTATGCGGGGGGGCCACGAGACCCAGTACTTC. The chain has TRBV6-5 and TRBJ2-5, with 9 bases that match TRBD2. CDR1 and CDR2 from the germline V gene are MNHEY and SVGAGI. V dropped 11 bases and J dropped 5; count of bases not matched to a gene: 15. CDR3 size: 15 residues.

The CDR3 DNA follows: TGTGCCAGCAGCATAGGGGGACAGGGCAGAAGAGAGGGCTACACCTTC. Amino acids: CASSIGGQGRREGYTF. This sequence joins TRBV11-2 and TRBJ1-2, with TRBD1 matching 9 bases. The CDR3 has 16 amino acids. The germline gives CDR1 SGHAT, CDR2 FQNNGV. V trimming: 5 bases; J trimming: 8 bases; junction bases outside the gene matches: 15.

CDR3 amino acids: CASSLSAQGTGNTIYF. The CDR3 DNA reads TGCGCCAGCAGCCTCAGCGCACAGGGAACTGGAAACACCATATATTTT. The gene calls are TRBV4-3 and TRBJ1-3; possible D gene TRBD1, 6 bases. Trimming pared 4 bases from V and 2 bases from J, leaving 15 bases between. Germline V gene data show CDR1 as LGHNA and CDR2 as YSLEER. This CDR3 comprises 16 residues.

The chain has TRBV3-1 (or the pseudogene TRBV3-2) and TRBJ2-5; a weak D match, TRBD1 (5 bases). There are 15 residues in the CDR3. Trimming removed 7 bases from V and 5 bases from J, with 20 bases in between. CDR1 and CDR2 (germline): LGHDT, YNNKEL (reference sequence). CDR3 protein: CASTPVFGAYETQYF. The CDR3 region has the DNA TGTGCCAGCACCCCCGTATTTGGGGCATACGAGACCCAGTACTTC.

V and J are TRBV4-1 and TRBJ2-1, with 8 bases fitting TRBD2. V was clipped by 1 base and J by 9 bases; unmatched bases: 5. This CDR3 contains 14 residues. In germline, CDR1 is MGHRA, CDR2 YSYEKL. In nucleotides, the CDR3 is TGCGCCAGCAGCCAAGTGGGACTAGAAAGTGAGCAGTTCTTC. It yields the protein CASSQVGLESEQFF.